These T cell receptor beta chains were read from a single sample in a study of CD8 T cells in ankylosing spondylitis. TCRdb independently ran MiXCR on the 5' RACE reads; one entry per CDR3 protein. The sample has about 24,000 distinct CDR3 sequences, roughly a sixth seen once. The specimen sequenced was blood. The receptors were sampled from a male donor with ankylosing spondylitis or in good health (not recorded which). Each CDR3 is given with its conserved first and last residue. D genes are given only for firm matches. Not all rows give a size; the values are once, few, many and, for expanded clones, a class.

CASSRPLTEAFF TGTGCCAGCAGCCGCCCATTAACTGAAGCTTTCTTT TRBJ1-1 TRBV6-5 NA few
CASSLEDRAADTQYF TGCGCCAGCAGCTTGGAGGACAGGGCGGCAGATACGCAGTATTTT TRBJ2-3 TRBV5-1 TRBD1 few
CASIRDRIYNEQFF TGTGCCAGCATCAGGGACAGGATTTACAATGAGCAGTTCTTC TRBJ2-1 TRBV28 TRBD1 NA
CASSFGLVAEQFF TGTGCCAGCAGTTTCGGGCTAGTTGCTGAGCAGTTCTTC TRBJ2-1 TRBV12-3/TRBV12-4 NA few
CATSDPGVESDYGYTF TGTGCCACCAGTGATCCGGGGGTTGAGAGCGACTATGGCTACACCTTC TRBJ1-2 TRBV24-1 NA many
CASSNSGANVLTF TGTGCCAGCAGCAATTCTGGGGCCAACGTCCTGACTTTC TRBJ2-6 TRBV6-1 NA NA
CAISEPGGGGTDTQYF TGTGCCATCAGTGAGCCGGGCGGGGGAGGCACAGATACGCAGTATTTT TRBJ2-3 TRBV10-3 TRBD2 few
CAISESGKLVNTGELFF TGTGCCATCAGTGAGTCTGGGAAGCTTGTCAACACCGGGGAGCTGTTTTTT TRBJ2-2 TRBV10-3 NA many
CASAGDQPQHF TGTGCCAGTGCAGGGGATCAGCCCCAGCATTTT TRBJ1-5 TRBV28 NA many
CATGRGPNTGELFF TGTGCCACCGGGCGGGGCCCGAACACCGGGGAGCTGTTTTTT TRBJ2-2 TRBV24-1 NA many
CASSLVADGYNEQFF TGTGCCAGCAGCTTAGTTGCGGATGGGTACAATGAGCAGTTCTTC TRBJ2-1 TRBV13 NA few
CASSRDLQETQYF TGTGCCAGCAGCCGGGACCTACAAGAGACCCAGTACTTC TRBJ2-5 TRBV6-6 NA NA
CASSLDGGGWDEQFF TGTGCCAGCAGCTTAGATGGCGGCGGGTGGGATGAGCAGTTCTTC TRBJ2-1 TRBV7-2 NA few
CASTLGGTAYEQYF TGTGCCAGCACCTTGGGGGGGACAGCCTACGAGCAGTACTTC TRBJ2-7 TRBV28 NA many
CASSLGGTDTQYF TGTGCCAGCAGCTTAGGGGGCACAGATACGCAGTATTTT TRBJ2-3 TRBV11-2 NA NA
CSANSGRGVDTQYF TGCAGTGCCAATAGCGGGAGAGGGGTAGATACGCAGTATTTT TRBJ2-3 TRBV20-1 TRBD2 NA
CASSQDGQIYTEAFF TGCGCCAGCAGCCAGGACGGACAGATTTACACTGAAGCTTTCTTT TRBJ1-1 TRBV5-1 NA many
CASTLGGANVLTF TGTGCCAGCACACTGGGGGGGGCCAACGTCCTGACTTTC TRBJ2-6 TRBV6-6 NA NA
CSADRDYNEQFF TGCAGTGCGGACAGGGACTACAATGAGCAGTTCTTC TRBJ2-1 TRBV20-1 TRBD1 few
CASSKEAGANVLTF TGTGCCAGCTCAAAGGAGGCTGGGGCCAACGTCCTGACTTTC TRBJ2-6 TRBV18 NA NA
CASSFRGSGGELFF TGCGCCAGCAGCTTTCGAGGGAGCGGCGGGGAGCTGTTTTTT TRBJ2-2 TRBV5-1 NA NA
CASSWGGDQNIQYF TGTGCCAGCAGCTGGGGAGGCGACCAAAACATTCAGTACTTC TRBJ2-4 TRBV7-9 NA NA
CASSSWTGGLTEAFF TGTGCCAGCAGCTCCTGGACAGGGGGATTAACTGAAGCTTTCTTT TRBJ1-1 TRBV9 TRBD1 few
CSARDRARGTGELFF TGCAGTGCTAGAGATCGGGCCAGAGGGACCGGGGAGCTGTTTTTT TRBJ2-2 TRBV20-1 NA many
CASSNSGRAGETQYF TGTGCCAGCAGCAATAGCGGGAGGGCCGGGGAGACCCAGTACTTC TRBJ2-5 TRBV7-3 TRBD2 NA
CASSVDPGVTYNEQFF TGTGCCAGCAGCGTAGACCCCGGGGTTACCTACAATGAGCAGTTCTTC TRBJ2-1 TRBV9 NA many
CASSENPSNQPQHF TGTGCCAGCAGCGAGAATCCGAGCAATCAGCCCCAGCATTTT TRBJ1-5 TRBV9 NA many
CSGLAGTYNEQFF TGCAGTGGACTAGCGGGAACCTACAATGAGCAGTTCTTC TRBJ2-1 TRBV20-1 TRBD2 many
CSARDSMTGDGNTIYF TGCAGTGCTAGAGATAGCATGACAGGGGACGGAAACACCATATATTTT TRBJ1-3 TRBV20-1 TRBD1 medium-sized
CSTRREGYGYTF TGCAGCACCCGAAGGGAGGGCTATGGCTACACCTTC TRBJ1-2 TRBV29-1 NA medium-sized
CASSRELSWLGNTEAFF TGTGCCAGCAGTAGAGAACTAAGCTGGTTGGGGAACACTGAAGCTTTCTTT TRBJ1-1 TRBV27 NA few
CAIRKDSGANEKLFF TGTGCCATCAGAAAAGACAGTGGGGCTAATGAAAAACTGTTTTTT TRBJ1-4 TRBV10-3 NA few
CASARAQETQYF TGTGCCAGCGCGAGGGCCCAAGAGACCCAGTACTTC TRBJ2-5 TRBV6-6 NA NA
CASSWERETQYF TGTGCCAGCAGCTGGGAGAGGGAGACCCAGTACTTC TRBJ2-5 TRBV5-5 NA many
CATSRPLWGLAASYNEQFF TGTGCCACCAGCAGACCCCTATGGGGACTAGCGGCTTCCTACAATGAGCAGTTCTTC TRBJ2-1 TRBV15 TRBD2 many
CASSGRRTLLETQYF TGTGCCAGCAGCGGTCGACGTACCCTTTTGGAGACCCAGTACTTC TRBJ2-5 TRBV28 NA many
CAWSYGLAGDKFF TGTGCCTGGAGTTACGGACTAGCGGGAGATAAGTTCTTC TRBJ2-1 TRBV30 TRBD2 few
CASSKSRRECEQYF TGTGCCAGCAGCAAATCAAGGCGGGAGTGCGAGCAGTACTTC TRBJ2-7 TRBV21-1 NA few
CASSYDSTGELFF TGCGCCAGCAGCTACGACAGCACCGGGGAGCTGTTTTTT TRBJ2-2 TRBV5-1 NA few
CSVEEGGANVLTF TGCAGCGTTGAAGAAGGGGGGGCCAACGTCCTGACTTTC TRBJ2-6 TRBV29-1 NA NA